These 8 T cell receptor beta chains were sequenced from one sample in a study of T cell repertoires in cytomegalovirus infection. TCRdb re-analysed the reads in MiXCR, keeping a single row per CDR3 protein. Of fewer than 130,000 distinct CDR3 sequences listed, around 40% are singletons. Their target antigens are unknown. The sample here was CD8+ T cells from cultured PBMCs, taken from culture after CMV antigen stimulation. The receptors derive from a human donor in good health (CMV status not recorded). Some clones in this sample may be carry-over from other donors' samples.

V gene TRBV7-8 combines with J gene TRBJ1-1; TRBD1 is a possible D gene (6 bases). The V gene lost 2 bases and the J gene lost 0 bases, with 25 bases spanning the gap. Germline values: CDR1 SGHVS, CDR2 FQNEAQ. The CDR3 has 20 amino acids. CDR3 sequence reads: CASSLRKHPYRDIMNTEAFF. The CDR3, as DNA: TGTGCCAGCAGCTTACGTAAACATCCATACCGGGACATAATGAACACTGAAGCTTTCTTT.

This rearrangement joins TRBV4-1 to TRBJ1-5; tentative D call: TRBD1 (5 bases). The CDR3 runs 15 residues. Germline V gene data show CDR1 as MGHRA and CDR2 as YSYEKL. Deletions cut 5 bases from V and 5 bases from J, with 16 bases between. The CDR3 bases are TGCGCCAGCAGCATATTCGGGGGGACGGATCAGCCCCAGCATTTT. Protein: CASSIFGGTDQPQHF.

In this sample, this clonotype turned up a few times. This chain joins TRBV7-9 and TRBJ2-7; D ambiguous. The CDR3 loop spans 12 amino acids. Germline-derived CDR1 and CDR2 are SEHNR and FQNEAQ (reference sequence). Deletions cut 1 base from V and 4 bases from J, with 5 bases between. Written as DNA, the CDR3 is TGTGCCAGCAGCTTAGAAGTGTACGAGCAGTACTTC. Amino acids: CASSLEVYEQYF.

This clonotype has just a few counts. V and J are TRBV28 and TRBJ2-7, with unresolved D. The CDR3 consists of 14 residues. V dropped 2 bases and J dropped 7 bases, with 15 bases sitting between them. Looked up from germline, CDR1 is MDHEN and CDR2 is SYDVKM. The CDR3 spells CASSLGNGPTEQYF. The CDR3 DNA reads as TGTGCCAGCAGTTTAGGGAACGGACCTACGGAGCAGTACTTC.

This clonotype occurred many times. V usage is TRBV6-2 or TRBV6-3 and J usage is TRBJ1-5; D is unclear. V was cut by 6 bases and J by 6 bases, with 9 bases left in between. This CDR3 is built from 12 residues. Germline V lookup: CDR1 MNHEY, CDR2 SVGEGT. CDR3 nucleotides: TGTGCCAGCAGAACAGCAAGTCAGCCCCAGCATTTT. This gives the protein CASRTASQPQHF.

The chain links TRBV27 to TRBJ2-3; D is possibly TRBD1 (6 bases). CDR3 length: 16 residues. Looked up from germline, CDR1 is MNHEY and CDR2 is SMNVEV (reference sequence). Deletions cut 4 bases from V and 1 base from J, with 15 bases between. CDR3 coding DNA: TGTGCCAGCAGTTCATCAGGGGAACGGGGCACAGATACGCAGTATTTT. This codes for CASSSSGERGTDTQYF.

This rearrangement joins TRBV4-1 to TRBJ2-7; tentative D call: TRBD2 (6 bases). This CDR3 spans 14 amino acids. Germline lookup yields CDR1 MGHRA and CDR2 YSYEKL. Between the trimmed V and J ends, which lost 2 bases and 3 bases, there was a span of 11 bases. CDR3 amino acids: CASSQREVGYEQYF. CDR3 nucleotides: TGCGCCAGCAGCCAAAGGGAGGTGGGCTACGAGCAGTACTTC.

The chain carries TRBV19 and TRBJ2-1; TRBD2 agrees at 12 bases. The CDR3 has 15 residues. Germline lookup yields CDR1 LNHDA and CDR2 SQIVND (reference sequence). Trimming removed 4 bases from V and 6 bases from J; junction bases left unmatched: 4. CDR3 residues: CASSTLAGGLNEQFF. The CDR3, as DNA: TGTGCCAGTAGTACCCTAGCGGGGGGGCTCAATGAGCAGTTCTTC.